Below, one T cell receptor (beta chain) is given with its context. Its antigen remains unknown. Semi-nested PCR with Nested Universal Primer A followed constant-region reverse priming of full-length variable regions. TCRdb processed the 5' RACE reads anew with MiXCR; each CDR3 protein has one entry. In the table there are some 54,000 distinct CDR3 sequences, roughly a sixth of which are singletons. Overall study findings and caveats: Tumor-infiltrating Treg TCR alpha and beta sequences overlapped most with tumor naive CD4+ T cells, then blood naive. Tumor memory CD4+ T cell TCR gene usage clustered with blood and lymph node memory CD4+ cells and lymph node naive CD4+ cells.

Sample: naive CD4+ T cells sorted from blood. Documented subset: naive CD4+ T cells, CD4+CD45RA+CD25-. This clonotype originated in a female donor with breast cancer.

This chain's CDR3 is CSARGRSGNTIYF. The CDR3 bases are TGCAGTGCTCGAGGTCGTTCTGGAAACACCATATATTTT. V usage is TRBV20-1 and J usage is TRBJ1-3, with no clear D. Germline CDR1 reads DFQATT; CDR2 reads SNEGSKA (reference sequence). The CDR3 spans 13 residues. Trimming removed 5 bases from V and 1 base from J, with 9 bases in between.